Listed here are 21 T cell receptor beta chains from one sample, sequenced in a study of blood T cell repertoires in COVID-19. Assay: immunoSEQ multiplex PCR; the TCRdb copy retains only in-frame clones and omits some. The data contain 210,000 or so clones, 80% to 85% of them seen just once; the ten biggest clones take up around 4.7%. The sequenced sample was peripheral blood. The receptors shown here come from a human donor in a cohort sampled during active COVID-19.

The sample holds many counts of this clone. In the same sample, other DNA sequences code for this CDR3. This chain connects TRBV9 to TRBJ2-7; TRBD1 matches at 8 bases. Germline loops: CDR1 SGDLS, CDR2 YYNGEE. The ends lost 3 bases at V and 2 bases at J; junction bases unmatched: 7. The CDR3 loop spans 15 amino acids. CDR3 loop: CASSAQGGETYEQYF. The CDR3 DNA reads TGTGCCAGCAGCGCACAGGGGGGTGAAACCTACGAGCAGTACTTC.

CDR3 sequence (DNA): TGCAGCGTTCTCTTGACTTATGGCTACACCTTC. Its protein is CSVLLTYGYTF. This chain joins TRBV29-1 and TRBJ1-2; D is undetermined. V gave up 5 bases and J gave up 5 bases, with 9 bases separating them. Germline V gene lookup returns CDR1 SQVTM and CDR2 ANQGSEA. CDR3 size: 11 residues.

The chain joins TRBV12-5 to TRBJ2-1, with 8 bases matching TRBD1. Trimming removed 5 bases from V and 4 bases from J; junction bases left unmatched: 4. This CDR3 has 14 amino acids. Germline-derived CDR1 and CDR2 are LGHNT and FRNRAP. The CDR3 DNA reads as TGTGCTAGTGGTCCTGGACAGGGTTACAATGAGCAGTTCTTC. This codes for CASGPGQGYNEQFF.

For the CDR3, the DNA is TGTGCCAGTACCGCGGGGGCGGGTGAGCAGTTCTTC. Translation: CASTAGAGEQFF. The chain recombines TRBV19 with TRBJ2-1; D is perhaps TRBD2 (7 bases). Germline-derived CDR1 and CDR2 are LNHDA and SQIVND (reference sequence). V was clipped by 7 bases and J by 9 bases, with 13 bases between them. CDR3 size: 12 residues.

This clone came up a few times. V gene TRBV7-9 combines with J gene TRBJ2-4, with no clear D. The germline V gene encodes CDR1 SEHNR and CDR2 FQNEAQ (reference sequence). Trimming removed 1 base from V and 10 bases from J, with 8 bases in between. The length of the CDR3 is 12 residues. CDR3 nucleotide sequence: TGTGCCAGCAGCTTAGACACCTTTATTCAGTACTTC. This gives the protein CASSLDTFIQYF.

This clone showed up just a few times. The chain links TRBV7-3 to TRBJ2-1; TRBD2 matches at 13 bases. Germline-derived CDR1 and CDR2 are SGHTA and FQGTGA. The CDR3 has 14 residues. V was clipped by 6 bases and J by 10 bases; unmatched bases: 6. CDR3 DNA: TGTGCCAGCAGGGCCGGACTAGCGGGAGACGAGCAGTTCTTC. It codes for CASRAGLAGDEQFF. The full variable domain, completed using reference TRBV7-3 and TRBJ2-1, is GAGVSQTPSNKVTEKGKYVELRCDPISGHTALYWYRQSLGQGPEFLIYFQGTGAADDSGLPNDRFFAVRPEGSVSTLKIQRTERGDSAVYLCASRAGLAGDEQFFGPGTRLTVL.

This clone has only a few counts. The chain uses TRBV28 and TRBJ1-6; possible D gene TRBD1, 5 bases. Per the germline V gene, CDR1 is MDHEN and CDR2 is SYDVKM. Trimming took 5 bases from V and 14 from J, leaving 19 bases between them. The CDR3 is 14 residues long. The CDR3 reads CASSLHQGISTLHF. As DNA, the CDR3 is TGTGCCAGCAGTCTTCACCAGGGTATTTCGACCCTCCACTTT.

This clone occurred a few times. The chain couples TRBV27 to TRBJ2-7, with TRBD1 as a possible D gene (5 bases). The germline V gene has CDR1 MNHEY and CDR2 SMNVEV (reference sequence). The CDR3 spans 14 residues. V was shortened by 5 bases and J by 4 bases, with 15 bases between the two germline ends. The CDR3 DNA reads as TGTGCCAGCAGTGAAGCAGGGCCCGAATACGAGCAGTACTTC. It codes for CASSEAGPEYEQYF.

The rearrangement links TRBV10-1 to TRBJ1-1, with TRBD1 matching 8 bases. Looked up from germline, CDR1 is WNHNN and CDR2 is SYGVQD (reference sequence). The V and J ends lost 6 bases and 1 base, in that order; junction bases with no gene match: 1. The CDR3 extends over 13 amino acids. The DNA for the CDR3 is TGCGCCAGCAGGGGACAGGCGAACACTGAAGCTTTCTTT. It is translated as CASRGQANTEAFF.

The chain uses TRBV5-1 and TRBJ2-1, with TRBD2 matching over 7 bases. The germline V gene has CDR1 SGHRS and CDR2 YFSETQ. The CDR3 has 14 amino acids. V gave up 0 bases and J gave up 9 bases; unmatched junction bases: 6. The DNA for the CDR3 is TGCGCCAGCAGCTTGGGGACTAGTGTTGTTGAGCAGTTCTTC. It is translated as CASSLGTSVVEQFF.

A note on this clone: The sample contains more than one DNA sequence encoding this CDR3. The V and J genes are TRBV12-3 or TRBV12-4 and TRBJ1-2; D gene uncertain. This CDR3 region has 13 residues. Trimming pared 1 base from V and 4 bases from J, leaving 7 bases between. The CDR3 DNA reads TGTGCCAGCAGTTTAGGTCAATCCTATGGCTACACCTTC. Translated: CASSLGQSYGYTF.

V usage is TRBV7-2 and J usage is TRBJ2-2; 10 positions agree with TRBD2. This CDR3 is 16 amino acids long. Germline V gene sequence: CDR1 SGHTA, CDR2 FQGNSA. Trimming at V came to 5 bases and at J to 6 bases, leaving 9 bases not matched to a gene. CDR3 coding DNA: TGTGCCAGCAGCCAAACCCCCCTAGCGGGAGCCGGGGAGCTGTTTTTT. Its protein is CASSQTPLAGAGELFF.

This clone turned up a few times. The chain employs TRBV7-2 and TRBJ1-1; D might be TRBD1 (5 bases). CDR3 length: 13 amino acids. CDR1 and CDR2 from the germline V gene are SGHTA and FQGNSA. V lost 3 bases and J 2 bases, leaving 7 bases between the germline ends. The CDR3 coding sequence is TGTGCCAGCAGCTTCGGGGGAAACACTGAAGCTTTCTTT. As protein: CASSFGGNTEAFF.

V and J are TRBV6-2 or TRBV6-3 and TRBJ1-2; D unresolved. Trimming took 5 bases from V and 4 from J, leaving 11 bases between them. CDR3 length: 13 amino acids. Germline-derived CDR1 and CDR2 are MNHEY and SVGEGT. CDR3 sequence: CASSTLGRYGYTF. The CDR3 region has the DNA TGTGCCAGCAGTACCCTTGGGCGCTATGGCTACACCTTC.

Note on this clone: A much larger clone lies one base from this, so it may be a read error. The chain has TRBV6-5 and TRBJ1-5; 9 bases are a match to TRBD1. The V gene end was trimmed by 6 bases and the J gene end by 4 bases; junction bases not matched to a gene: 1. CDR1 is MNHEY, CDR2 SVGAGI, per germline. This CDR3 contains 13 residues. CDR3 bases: TGTGCCAGCAGAGGGACAGGGAATCAGCCCCAGCATTTT. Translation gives CASRGTGNQPQHF.

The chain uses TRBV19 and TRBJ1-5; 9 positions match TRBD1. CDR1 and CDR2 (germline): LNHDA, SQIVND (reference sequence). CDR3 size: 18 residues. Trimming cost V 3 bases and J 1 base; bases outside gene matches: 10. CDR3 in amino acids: CASSIDRDRDLSNQPQHF. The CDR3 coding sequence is TGTGCCAGTAGTATCGACCGGGACAGGGACCTCAGCAATCAGCCCCAGCATTTT.

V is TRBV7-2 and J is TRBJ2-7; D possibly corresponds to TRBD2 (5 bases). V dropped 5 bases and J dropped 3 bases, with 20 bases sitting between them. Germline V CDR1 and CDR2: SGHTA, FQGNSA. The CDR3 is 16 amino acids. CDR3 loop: CASSLRSGNLHYEQYF. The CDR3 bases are TGTGCCAGCAGCCTTAGGTCGGGGAACCTCCACTACGAGCAGTACTTC.

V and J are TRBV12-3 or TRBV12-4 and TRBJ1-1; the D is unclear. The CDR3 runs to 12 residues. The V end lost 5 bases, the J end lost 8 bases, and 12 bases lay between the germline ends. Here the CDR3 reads CASSPSRREAFF. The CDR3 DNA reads TGTGCCAGCAGTCCCTCAAGGAGGGAAGCTTTCTTT.

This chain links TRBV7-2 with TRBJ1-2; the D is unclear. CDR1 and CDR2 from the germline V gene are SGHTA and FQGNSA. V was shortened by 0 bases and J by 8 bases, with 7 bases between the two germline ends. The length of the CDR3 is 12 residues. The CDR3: CASSLALGGYTF. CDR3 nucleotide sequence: TGTGCCAGCAGCTTAGCGCTAGGAGGCTACACCTTC. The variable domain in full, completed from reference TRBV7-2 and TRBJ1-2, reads GAGVSQSPSNKVTEKGKDVELRCDPISGHTALYWYRQSLGQGLEFLIYFQGNSAPDKSGLPSDRFSAERTGGSVSTLTIQRTQQEDSAVYLCASSLALGGYTFGSGTRLTVV.

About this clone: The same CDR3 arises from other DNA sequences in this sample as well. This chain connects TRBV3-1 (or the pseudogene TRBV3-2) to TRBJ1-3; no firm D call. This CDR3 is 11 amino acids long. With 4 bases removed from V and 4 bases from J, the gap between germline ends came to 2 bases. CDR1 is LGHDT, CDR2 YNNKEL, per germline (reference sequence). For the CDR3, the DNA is TGTGCCAGCAGCCCAGGAAACACCATATATTTT. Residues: CASSPGNTIYF.

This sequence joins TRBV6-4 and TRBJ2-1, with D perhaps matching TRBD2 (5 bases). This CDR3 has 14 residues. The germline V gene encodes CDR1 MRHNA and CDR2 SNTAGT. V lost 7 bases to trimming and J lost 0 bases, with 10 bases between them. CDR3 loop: CASTRASSYNEQFF. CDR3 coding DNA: TGTGCCAGCACGCGGGCGAGCTCCTACAATGAGCAGTTCTTC.